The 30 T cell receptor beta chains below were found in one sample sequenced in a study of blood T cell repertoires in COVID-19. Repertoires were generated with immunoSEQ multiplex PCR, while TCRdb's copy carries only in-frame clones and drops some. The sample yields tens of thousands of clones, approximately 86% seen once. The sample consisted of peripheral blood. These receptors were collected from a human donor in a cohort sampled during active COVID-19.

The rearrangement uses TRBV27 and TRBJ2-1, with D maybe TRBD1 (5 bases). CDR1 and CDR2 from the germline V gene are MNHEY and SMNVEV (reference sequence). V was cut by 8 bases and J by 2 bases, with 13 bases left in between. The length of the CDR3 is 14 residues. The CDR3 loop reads CASGDSVAYNEQFF. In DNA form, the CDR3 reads TGTGCCAGCGGTGACAGCGTGGCCTACAATGAGCAGTTCTTC.

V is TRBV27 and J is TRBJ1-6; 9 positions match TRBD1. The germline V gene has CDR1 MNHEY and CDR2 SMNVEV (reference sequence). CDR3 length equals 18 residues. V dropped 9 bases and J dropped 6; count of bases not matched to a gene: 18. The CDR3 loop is CASSRTPTGGRLNSPLHF. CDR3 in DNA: TGTGCCAGTTCGCGCACCCCGACAGGGGGTAGACTTAATTCACCCCTCCACTTT.

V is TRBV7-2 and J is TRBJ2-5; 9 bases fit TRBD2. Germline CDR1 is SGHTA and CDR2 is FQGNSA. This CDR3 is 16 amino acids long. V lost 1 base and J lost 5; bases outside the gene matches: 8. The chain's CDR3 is CASSLDGRGGAETQYF. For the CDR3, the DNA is TGTGCCAGCAGCTTAGATGGACGCGGGGGGGCGGAGACCCAGTACTTC.

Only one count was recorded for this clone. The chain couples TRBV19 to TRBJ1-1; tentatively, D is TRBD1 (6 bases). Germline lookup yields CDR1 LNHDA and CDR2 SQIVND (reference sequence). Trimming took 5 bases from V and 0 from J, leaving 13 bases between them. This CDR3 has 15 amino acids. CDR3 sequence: CASSARQEVNTEAFF. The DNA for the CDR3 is TGTGCCAGTAGTGCTAGACAGGAGGTGAACACTGAAGCTTTCTTT.

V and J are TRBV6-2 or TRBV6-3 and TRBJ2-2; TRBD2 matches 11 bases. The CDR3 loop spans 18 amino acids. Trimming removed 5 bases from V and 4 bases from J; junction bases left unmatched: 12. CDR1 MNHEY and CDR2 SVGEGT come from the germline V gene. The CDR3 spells CASSTGDSGGASTGELFF. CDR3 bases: TGTGCCAGCAGTACTGGGGATAGCGGGGGGGCCAGCACCGGGGAGCTGTTTTTT.

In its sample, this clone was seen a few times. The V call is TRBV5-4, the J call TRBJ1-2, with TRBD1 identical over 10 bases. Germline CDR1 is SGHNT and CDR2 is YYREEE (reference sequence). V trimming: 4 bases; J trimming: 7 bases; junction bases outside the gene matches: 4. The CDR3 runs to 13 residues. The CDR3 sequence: CASSQTGGAGYTF. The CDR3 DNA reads TGTGCCAGCAGCCAGACAGGGGGCGCTGGCTACACCTTC.

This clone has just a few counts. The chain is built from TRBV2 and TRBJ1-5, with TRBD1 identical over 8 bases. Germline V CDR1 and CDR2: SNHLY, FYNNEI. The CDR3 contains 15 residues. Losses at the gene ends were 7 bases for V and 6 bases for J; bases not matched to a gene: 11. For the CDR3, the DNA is TGTGCCAGCACCCAGGGGGCAACGGAACCTCAGCCCCAGCATTTT. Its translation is CASTQGATEPQPQHF.

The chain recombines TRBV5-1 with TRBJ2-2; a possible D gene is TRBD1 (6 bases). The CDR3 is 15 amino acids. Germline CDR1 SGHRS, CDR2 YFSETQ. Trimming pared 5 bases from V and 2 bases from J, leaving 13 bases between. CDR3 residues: CASRPRGTNTGELFF. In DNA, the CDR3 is TGCGCCAGCAGGCCCAGGGGCACAAACACCGGGGAGCTGTTTTTT. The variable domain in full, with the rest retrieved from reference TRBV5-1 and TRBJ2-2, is KAGVTQTPRYLIKTRGQQVTLSCSPISGHRSVSWYQQTPGQGLQFLFEYFSETQRNKGNFPGRFSGRQFSNSRSEMNVSTLELGDSALYLCASRPRGTNTGELFFGEGSRLTVL.

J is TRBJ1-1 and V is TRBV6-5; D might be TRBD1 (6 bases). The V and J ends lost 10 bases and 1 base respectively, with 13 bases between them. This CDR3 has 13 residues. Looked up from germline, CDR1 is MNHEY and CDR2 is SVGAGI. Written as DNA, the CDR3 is TGTGCCACGTGGGGGCCGGAGAACACTGAAGCTTTCTTT. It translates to CATWGPENTEAFF.

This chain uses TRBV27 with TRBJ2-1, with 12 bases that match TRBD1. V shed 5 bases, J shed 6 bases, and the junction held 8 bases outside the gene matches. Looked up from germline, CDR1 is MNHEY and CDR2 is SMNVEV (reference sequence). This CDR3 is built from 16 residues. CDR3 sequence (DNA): TGTGCCAGCAGTCCGCGGGACAGGGGGCGCGGCAATGAGCAGTTCTTC. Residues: CASSPRDRGRGNEQFF.

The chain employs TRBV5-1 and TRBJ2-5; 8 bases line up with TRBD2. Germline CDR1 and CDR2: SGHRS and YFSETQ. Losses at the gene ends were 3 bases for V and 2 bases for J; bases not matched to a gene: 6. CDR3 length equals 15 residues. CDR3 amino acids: CASSWRLASQETQYF. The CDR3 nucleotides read TGCGCCAGCAGCTGGCGACTAGCGAGTCAAGAGACCCAGTACTTC.

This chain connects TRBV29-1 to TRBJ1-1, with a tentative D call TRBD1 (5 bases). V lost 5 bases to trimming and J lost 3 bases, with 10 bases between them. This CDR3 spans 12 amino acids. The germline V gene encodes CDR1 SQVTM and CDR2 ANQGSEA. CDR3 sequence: CSVSAGYTEAFF. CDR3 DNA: TGCAGCGTTTCCGCAGGGTACACTGAAGCTTTCTTT.

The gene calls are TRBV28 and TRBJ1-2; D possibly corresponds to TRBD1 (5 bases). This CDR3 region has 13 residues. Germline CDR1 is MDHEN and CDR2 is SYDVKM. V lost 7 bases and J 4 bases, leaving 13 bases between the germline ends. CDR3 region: CASNWGGLYGYTF. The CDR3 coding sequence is TGTGCCAGCAACTGGGGGGGACTCTATGGCTACACCTTC.

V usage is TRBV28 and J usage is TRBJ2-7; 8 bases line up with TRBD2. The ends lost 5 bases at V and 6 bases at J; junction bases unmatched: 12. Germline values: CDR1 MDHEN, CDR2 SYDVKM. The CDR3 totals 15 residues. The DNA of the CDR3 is TGTGCCAGCAGTCGCTATAGCGGGGTTGGATTCGAGCAGTACTTC. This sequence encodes CASSRYSGVGFEQYF.

The CDR3 reads CASSAPTGGGAGANVLTF. The CDR3 bases are TGTGCCAGCAGCGCCCCCACAGGGGGGGGAGCTGGGGCCAACGTCCTGACTTTC. The rearrangement uses TRBV9 and TRBJ2-6, with D tentatively TRBD1 (8 bases). The germline gives CDR1 SGDLS, CDR2 YYNGEE. CDR3 length: 18 amino acids. V lost 3 bases, J lost 2 bases, and 18 bases lay in between.

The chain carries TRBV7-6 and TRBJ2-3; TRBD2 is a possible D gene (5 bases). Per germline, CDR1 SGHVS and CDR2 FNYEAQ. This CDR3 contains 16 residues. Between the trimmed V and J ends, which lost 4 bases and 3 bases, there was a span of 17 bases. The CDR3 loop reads CASSWRTRGRTDTQYF. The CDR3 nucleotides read TGTGCCAGCAGCTGGAGGACCCGGGGAAGGACAGATACGCAGTATTTT.

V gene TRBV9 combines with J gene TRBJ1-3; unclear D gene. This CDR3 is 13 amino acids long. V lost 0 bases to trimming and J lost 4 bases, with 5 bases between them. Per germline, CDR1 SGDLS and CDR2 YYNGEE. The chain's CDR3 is CASSVDSGNTIYF. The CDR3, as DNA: TGTGCCAGCAGCGTAGACAGCGGAAACACCATATATTTT.

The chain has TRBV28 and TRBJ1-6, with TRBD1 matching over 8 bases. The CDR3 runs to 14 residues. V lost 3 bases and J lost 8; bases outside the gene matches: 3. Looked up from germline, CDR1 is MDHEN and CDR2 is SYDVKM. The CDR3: CASSLTGVDSPLHF. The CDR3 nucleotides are TGTGCCAGCAGTTTGACAGGGGTGGATTCACCCCTCCACTTT.

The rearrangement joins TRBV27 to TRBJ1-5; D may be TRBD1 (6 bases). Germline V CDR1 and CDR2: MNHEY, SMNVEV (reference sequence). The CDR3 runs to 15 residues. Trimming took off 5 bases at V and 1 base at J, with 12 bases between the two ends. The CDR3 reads CASSTLQGSNQPQHF. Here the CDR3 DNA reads TGTGCCAGCAGTACACTCCAGGGGAGCAATCAGCCCCAGCATTTT.

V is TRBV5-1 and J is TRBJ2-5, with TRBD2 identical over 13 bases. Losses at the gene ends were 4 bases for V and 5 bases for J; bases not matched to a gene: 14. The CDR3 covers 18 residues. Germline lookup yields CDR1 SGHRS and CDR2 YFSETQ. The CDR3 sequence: CASSIPTRLAGGAETQYF. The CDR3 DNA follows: TGCGCCAGCAGCATACCCACCCGACTAGCGGGGGGTGCGGAGACCCAGTACTTC.

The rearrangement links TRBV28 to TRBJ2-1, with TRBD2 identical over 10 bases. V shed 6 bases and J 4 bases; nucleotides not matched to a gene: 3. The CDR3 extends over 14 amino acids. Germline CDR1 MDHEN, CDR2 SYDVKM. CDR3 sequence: CASRQRGGYNEQFF. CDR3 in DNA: TGTGCCAGCAGGCAGCGGGGGGGATACAATGAGCAGTTCTTC.

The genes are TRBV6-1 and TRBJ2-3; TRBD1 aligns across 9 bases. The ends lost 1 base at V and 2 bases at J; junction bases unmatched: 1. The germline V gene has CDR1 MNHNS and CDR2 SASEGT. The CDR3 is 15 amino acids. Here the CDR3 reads CASSEGTGVTDTQYF. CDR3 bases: TGTGCCAGCAGTGAAGGGACAGGGGTCACAGATACGCAGTATTTT.

CDR3 in amino acids: CASSYPGQGPEAFF. The CDR3 bases are TGTGCCAGCAGTTACCCGGGACAGGGACCCGAAGCTTTCTTT. The chain couples TRBV6-6 to TRBJ1-1; 9 nucleotides agree with TRBD1. Germline V gene data show CDR1 as MNHNY and CDR2 as SVGAGI (reference sequence). After removal of 2 bases from V and 8 bases from J, the junction contained 6 bases not matched to a gene. This CDR3 has 14 residues.

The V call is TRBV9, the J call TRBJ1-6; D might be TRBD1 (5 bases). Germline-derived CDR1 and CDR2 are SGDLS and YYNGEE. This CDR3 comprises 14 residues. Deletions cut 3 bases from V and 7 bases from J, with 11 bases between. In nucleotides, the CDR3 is TGTGCCAGCAGCGGCGGGGGGGTGAATTCACCCCTCCACTTT. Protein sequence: CASSGGGVNSPLHF. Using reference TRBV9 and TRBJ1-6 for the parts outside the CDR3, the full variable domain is DSGVTQTPKHLITATGQRVTLRCSPRSGDLSVYWYQQSLDQGLQFLIQYYNGEERAKGNILERFSAQQFPDLHSELNLSSLELGDSALYFCASSGGGVNSPLHFGNGTRLTVT.

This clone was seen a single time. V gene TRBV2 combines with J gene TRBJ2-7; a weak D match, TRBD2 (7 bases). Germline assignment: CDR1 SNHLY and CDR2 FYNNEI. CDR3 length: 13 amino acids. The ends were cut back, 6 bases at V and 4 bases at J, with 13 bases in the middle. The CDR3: CASRPRGGYEQYF. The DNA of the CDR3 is TGTGCCAGCAGACCGAGGGGGGGGTACGAGCAGTACTTC.

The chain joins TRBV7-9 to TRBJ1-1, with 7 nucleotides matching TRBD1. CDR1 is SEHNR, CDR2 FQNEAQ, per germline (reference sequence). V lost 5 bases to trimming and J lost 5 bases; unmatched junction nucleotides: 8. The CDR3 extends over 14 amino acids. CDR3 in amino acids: CASSHTDRVTEAFF. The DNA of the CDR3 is TGTGCCAGCAGCCATACCGACAGGGTTACTGAAGCTTTCTTT. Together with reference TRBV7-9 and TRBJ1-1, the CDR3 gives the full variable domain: DTGVSQNPRHKITKRGQNVTFRCDPISEHNRLYWYRQTLGQGPEFLTYFQNEAQLEKSRLLSDRFSAERPKGSFSTLEIQRTEQGDSAMYLCASSHTDRVTEAFFGQGTRLTVV.

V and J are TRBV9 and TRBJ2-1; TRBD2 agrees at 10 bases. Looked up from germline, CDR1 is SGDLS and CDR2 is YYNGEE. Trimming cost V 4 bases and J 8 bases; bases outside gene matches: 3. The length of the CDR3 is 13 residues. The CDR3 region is CASSPGTSDEQFF. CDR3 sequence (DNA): TGTGCCAGCAGCCCTGGGACTAGCGATGAGCAGTTCTTC.

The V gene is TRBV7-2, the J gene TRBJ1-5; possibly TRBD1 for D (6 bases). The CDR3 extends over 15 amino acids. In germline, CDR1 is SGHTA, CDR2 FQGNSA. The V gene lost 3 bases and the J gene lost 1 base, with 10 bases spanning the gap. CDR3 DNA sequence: TGTGCCAGCAGCTTCCCAGGACAGAGCAATCAGCCCCAGCATTTT. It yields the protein CASSFPGQSNQPQHF. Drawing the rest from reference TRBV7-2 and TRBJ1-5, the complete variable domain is GAGVSQSPSNKVTEKGKDVELRCDPISGHTALYWYRQSLGQGLEFLIYFQGNSAPDKSGLPSDRFSAERTGGSVSTLTIQRTQQEDSAVYLCASSFPGQSNQPQHFGDGTRLSIL.

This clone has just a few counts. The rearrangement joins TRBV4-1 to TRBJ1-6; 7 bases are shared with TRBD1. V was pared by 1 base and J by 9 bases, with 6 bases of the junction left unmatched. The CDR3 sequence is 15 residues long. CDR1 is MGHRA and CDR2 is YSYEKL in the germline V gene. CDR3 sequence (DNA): TGCGCCAGCAGCCAAGTTACAGGGGTGGCTTCACCCCTCCACTTT. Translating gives CASSQVTGVASPLHF.

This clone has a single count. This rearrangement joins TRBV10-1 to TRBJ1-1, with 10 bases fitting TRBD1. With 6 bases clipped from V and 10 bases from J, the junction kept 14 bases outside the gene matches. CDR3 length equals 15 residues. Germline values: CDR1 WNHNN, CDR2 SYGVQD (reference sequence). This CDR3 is CASSDGTGAVNGAFF. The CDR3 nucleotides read TGCGCCAGCAGCGACGGGACAGGGGCCGTGAATGGAGCTTTCTTT.